The clone carrying this TCR beta chain turned up a few times. This sample was taken from a study of blood T cell repertoires in COVID-19. Study summary: Nucleic acid was either cDNA or gDNA, and it came from T cells, B-cell-depleted T cells, or PBMCs.

For recovered donors of Cohort 3, there were two negative PCRs, clearance, or symptom resolution. This CDR3 has 13 residues. From germline, CDR1 is SEHNR and CDR2 FQNEAQ (reference sequence). V was trimmed by 3 bases and J by 5 bases, leaving 11 bases between them. The authors' processing: Nucleated cell counts were estimated from reference gene primer amplification. Only in-frame clones appear in the TCRdb table, and some are missing; sequencing was by immunoSEQ multiplex PCR. V and J calls plus clone size are reproduced from that table; the DNA served to infer D and trimming. This table has about 200,000 clones, 89% appearing once.

The sequenced material came from PBMCs or T cells enriched from blood (not recorded which). The clonotype comes from a woman between 18 and 29 years old who had recovered from COVID-19. The chain carries TRBV7-9 and TRBJ2-7; D is possibly TRBD2 (5 bases). The CDR3 DNA is TGTGCCAGCAGCTTTCGCAGAGGGAACGAGCAGTACTTC. It specifies CASSFRRGNEQYF.